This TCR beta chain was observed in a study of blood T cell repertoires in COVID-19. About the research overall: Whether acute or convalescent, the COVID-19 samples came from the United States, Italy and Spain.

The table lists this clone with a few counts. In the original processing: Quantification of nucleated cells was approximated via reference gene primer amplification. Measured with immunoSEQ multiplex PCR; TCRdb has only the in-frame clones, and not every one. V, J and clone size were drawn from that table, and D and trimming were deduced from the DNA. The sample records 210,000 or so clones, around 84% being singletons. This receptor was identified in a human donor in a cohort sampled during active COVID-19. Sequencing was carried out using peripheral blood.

The CDR3 DNA is TGTGCCAGCAGTTCCGCCGGTCGTCAAAGCTACACCTTC. Translated: CASSSAGRQSYTF. This rearrangement joins TRBV27 to TRBJ1-2; D not certain. Trimming took 4 bases from V and 9 from J, leaving 15 bases between them. The germline CDR1 and CDR2 sequences are MNHEY and SMNVEV (reference sequence). This CDR3 has 13 amino acids.